The rows below give T cell receptor beta chains drawn from one sample of a study of CD8 T cells in ankylosing spondylitis. Using its own MiXCR run on the 5' RACE reads, TCRdb lists one record per CDR3 protein. The profile shows 30,000 to 45,000 distinct CDR3 sequences, about 15% of them singletons. The specimen was blood. Source of these receptors: a male donor with ankylosing spondylitis or in good health (not recorded which). Both conserved end residues are part of each CDR3. Each record gives: clone size, J gene, V gene, D gene, CDR3 protein, CDR3 DNA. D genes are given only for firm matches. Size is omitted from some rows. Given values are once, few, many or a class for expanded clones.

clone_size: once
j_call: TRBJ2-3
v_call: TRBV12-3/TRBV12-4
d_call: -
cdr3_aa: CASSLKGNTDTQYF
cdr3_nt: TGTGCCAGCAGTTTAAAGGGGAACACAGATACGCAGTATTTT

clone_size: few
j_call: TRBJ1-5
v_call: TRBV28
d_call: TRBD1
cdr3_aa: CASSLPGQAHQPQHF
cdr3_nt: TGTGCCAGCAGTTTGCCGGGACAGGCGCATCAGCCCCAGCATTTT

clone_size: -
j_call: TRBJ2-7
v_call: TRBV28
d_call: -
cdr3_aa: CASSFLSGPIYEQYF
cdr3_nt: TGTGCCAGCAGTTTCCTTAGCGGCCCTATCTACGAGCAGTACTTC

clone_size: -
j_call: TRBJ2-7
v_call: TRBV27
d_call: -
cdr3_aa: CASGLTWDYEQYF
cdr3_nt: TGTGCCAGCGGACTGACTTGGGACTACGAGCAGTACTTC

clone_size: many
j_call: TRBJ2-2
v_call: TRBV20-1
d_call: -
cdr3_aa: CSAREQGLNGELFF
cdr3_nt: TGCAGTGCTAGAGAGCAGGGCTTAAACGGGGAGCTGTTTTTT

clone_size: few
j_call: TRBJ1-1
v_call: TRBV7-3
d_call: -
cdr3_aa: CASSADGNTEAFF
cdr3_nt: TGTGCCAGCAGCGCCGACGGCAACACTGAAGCTTTCTTT

clone_size: few
j_call: TRBJ2-2
v_call: TRBV2
d_call: -
cdr3_aa: CASNSGANTGELFF
cdr3_nt: TGTGCCAGCAACAGCGGAGCGAACACCGGGGAGCTGTTTTTT

clone_size: -
j_call: TRBJ1-5
v_call: TRBV12-3/TRBV12-4
d_call: TRBD1
cdr3_aa: CASRTGSNQPQHF
cdr3_nt: TGTGCCAGCCGGACAGGGAGCAATCAGCCCCAGCATTTT

clone_size: few
j_call: TRBJ2-5
v_call: TRBV5-1
d_call: -
cdr3_aa: CASSLETAETQYF
cdr3_nt: TGCGCCAGCAGCTTGGAGACAGCTGAGACCCAGTACTTC

clone_size: -
j_call: TRBJ2-1
v_call: TRBV29-1
d_call: -
cdr3_aa: CSVQSFENEQFF
cdr3_nt: TGCAGCGTACAGAGTTTCGAGAATGAGCAGTTCTTC

clone_size: few
j_call: TRBJ2-2
v_call: TRBV12-3/TRBV12-4
d_call: TRBD1
cdr3_aa: CASRRQGPTGELFF
cdr3_nt: TGTGCCAGCAGAAGACAGGGCCCCACCGGGGAGCTGTTTTTT

clone_size: few
j_call: TRBJ2-3
v_call: TRBV24-1
d_call: -
cdr3_aa: CATSDQDPATDTQYF
cdr3_nt: TGTGCCACCAGTGACCAGGACCCGGCCACAGATACGCAGTATTTT

clone_size: -
j_call: TRBJ2-2
v_call: TRBV13
d_call: -
cdr3_aa: CASSLGEGNTGELFF
cdr3_nt: TGTGCCAGCAGCTTAGGCGAAGGGAACACCGGGGAGCTGTTTTTT

clone_size: -
j_call: TRBJ1-6
v_call: TRBV5-1
d_call: -
cdr3_aa: CASSLLEGSNSPLHF
cdr3_nt: TGCGCCAGCAGTCTCCTCGAGGGTTCCAATTCACCCCTCCACTTT

clone_size: many
j_call: TRBJ2-1
v_call: TRBV5-1
d_call: TRBD2
cdr3_aa: CASSWTSGGGEQFF
cdr3_nt: TGCGCCAGCAGCTGGACTAGCGGAGGGGGTGAGCAGTTCTTC

clone_size: few
j_call: TRBJ2-7
v_call: TRBV30
d_call: -
cdr3_aa: CACLLGSLYEQYF
cdr3_nt: TGTGCCTGCCTTCTAGGATCTCTATACGAGCAGTACTTC

clone_size: -
j_call: TRBJ2-1
v_call: TRBV5-1
d_call: TRBD2
cdr3_aa: CASSLPGLASYNEQFF
cdr3_nt: TGCGCCAGCAGCCTTCCGGGACTAGCCTCCTACAATGAGCAGTTCTTC

clone_size: few
j_call: TRBJ2-2
v_call: TRBV25-1
d_call: -
cdr3_aa: CASSEFDYTGELFF
cdr3_nt: TGTGCCAGCAGTGAATTTGACTACACCGGGGAGCTGTTTTTT

clone_size: -
j_call: TRBJ2-5
v_call: TRBV7-2
d_call: -
cdr3_aa: CASSLVNRVDETQYF
cdr3_nt: TGTGCCAGCAGCTTAGTCAACAGGGTGGATGAGACCCAGTACTTC

clone_size: -
j_call: TRBJ1-1
v_call: TRBV29-1
d_call: -
cdr3_aa: CSVDLQANTEAFF
cdr3_nt: TGCAGCGTTGACTTACAGGCGAACACTGAAGCTTTCTTT

clone_size: -
j_call: TRBJ2-2
v_call: TRBV5-1
d_call: -
cdr3_aa: CASSLYVGNTGELFF
cdr3_nt: TGCGCCAGCAGCTTGTACGTAGGAAACACCGGGGAGCTGTTTTTT